This T cell receptor beta chain was observed in a study of cytomegalovirus exposure and HLA in healthy donors. CDR1 is GTSNPN, CDR2 SVGIG, per germline (reference sequence). The CDR3 totals 14 residues. The V end lost 0 bases, the J end lost 5 bases, and 10 bases lay between the germline ends. The PCR was carried out with 60 Vbeta primers and 13 Jbeta primers. The assay was immunoSEQ multiplex PCR, and TCRdb's table has in-frame clones only and misses some. The repertoire includes around 180,000 clones, approximately 81% of them detected once, and approximately 0.26% sits in the top ten. This chain uses TRBV30 with TRBJ1-4; D is perhaps TRBD1 (5 bases). This TCR was sampled from a boy younger than 18 in good health and CMV-seronegative. The sample comprised PBMCs. CDR3 sequence reads: CAWSVPDINEKLFF. CDR3 in DNA: TGTGCCTGGAGTGTACCGGACATCAATGAAAAACTGTTTTTT.